The 29 T cell receptor beta chains listed next were all sequenced from one sample in a study of blood T cells in healthy people across ages (dated by TCRdb to 2014 to 2015). Library prep was done by 5' RACE. Sequencing was carried out with an Illumina HiSeq 2500. A second PCR of roughly 7 to 11 cycles was performed with a sample-barcoded 5' primer and a J-beta primer mix. TCRdb reran the public reads through fastp at Q25 and MiXCR, keeping productive beta chains. Under each unique CDR3 protein, matching rows form one entry showing the most common genes and DNA. Across this sample there are about 780,000 distinct CDR3 sequences, with around 45% seen only once. The ten most abundant clones make up 15% to 20% of the sample. The specimen was blood. The receptors derive from a man at least 80 years old in good health.

The rearrangement joins TRBV24-1 to TRBJ2-5; TRBD1 aligns across 9 bases. Germline V gene sequence: CDR1 KGHDR, CDR2 SFDVKD. J gave up 5 bases and V 4 bases, and 1 base lay outside the gene matches. This CDR3 region has 13 residues. For the CDR3, the DNA is TGTGCCACCAGTGACGGGACAGGGGAGACCCAGTACTTC. This sequence encodes CATSDGTGETQYF.

This clonotype was counted only a few times. J is TRBJ1-5 and V is TRBV30, with D possibly matching TRBD1 (5 bases). Trimming took off 4 bases at V and 5 bases at J, with 12 bases between the two ends. From germline, CDR1 is GTSNPN and CDR2 SVGIG (reference sequence). The CDR3 is 13 residues long. The CDR3 sequence: CAWTGSGDQPQHF. The CDR3 DNA follows: TGTGCCTGGACAGGGTCTGGGGATCAGCCCCAGCATTTT.

A few counts support this clonotype. The chain is built from TRBV28 and TRBJ2-2, with a possible D match to TRBD1 (6 bases). Trimming pared 5 bases from V and 0 bases from J, leaving 13 bases between. The CDR3 extends over 16 amino acids. Germline assignment: CDR1 MDHEN and CDR2 SYDVKM. The CDR3 sequence: CASSGTSRANTGELFF. For the CDR3, the DNA is TGTGCCAGCAGTGGGACATCCAGAGCGAACACCGGGGAGCTGTTTTTT.

A remark on this clonotype: This CDR3 fails to terminate in the conserved phenylalanine or tryptophan, so it likely reflects a read error. This sequence joins TRBV5-1 and TRBJ2-7; D is unclear. Between the trimmed V and J ends, which lost 5 bases and 3 bases, there was a span of 18 bases. The germline V gene has CDR1 SGHRS and CDR2 YFSETQ. This CDR3 comprises 15 residues. The CDR3 DNA follows: TGCGCCAGCAGTCAAAGGCCCGAAGGAAGCTACGAGCAGTACATC. This codes for CASSQRPEGSYEQYI.

This clonotype came up many times. V gene TRBV7-2 combines with J gene TRBJ2-1; no reliable D call. Trimming removed 5 bases from V and 10 bases from J, with 9 bases in between. The CDR3 totals 11 residues. Looked up from germline, CDR1 is SGHTA and CDR2 is FQGNSA. This chain's CDR3 is CASSPAREQFF. The CDR3 region has the DNA TGTGCCAGCAGCCCCGCGCGGGAGCAGTTCTTC.

A few counts support this clonotype. This may be a read error, as it is one base from a much larger clone. V is TRBV7-6 and J is TRBJ1-4, with a tentative D call TRBD1 (5 bases). Between the trimmed V and J ends, which lost 5 bases and 3 bases, there was a span of 10 bases. The V gene's germline CDR1 is SGHVS and CDR2 FNYEAQ. This CDR3 contains 14 residues. DNA of the CDR3: TGTGCCAGCAGCGTACGGGGACCTAATGAAAAACTGTTTTTT. It translates to CASSVRGPNEKLFF. Drawing the rest from reference TRBV7-6 and TRBJ1-4, the complete variable domain is GAGVSQSPRYKVTKRGQDVALRCDPISGHVSLYWYRQALGQGPEFLTYFNYEAQQDKSGLPNDRFSAERPEGSISTLTIQRTEQRDSAMYRCASSVRGPNEKLFFGSGTQLSVL.

The J gene is TRBJ2-2, the V gene TRBV6-5; D perhaps matches TRBD1 (6 bases). V lost 7 bases, J lost 5 bases, and 11 bases lay in between. CDR3 length equals 13 residues. The V gene's germline CDR1 is MNHEY and CDR2 SVGAGI. CDR3 sequence: CASKQGLTGELFF. DNA of the CDR3: TGTGCCAGCAAGCAGGGGCTGACCGGGGAGCTGTTTTTT.

V is TRBV4-1 and J is TRBJ1-1; 7 nucleotides line up with TRBD1. Germline CDR1 and CDR2: MGHRA and YSYEKL. The V and J ends lost 3 bases and 0 bases, in that order; junction bases with no gene match: 4. There are 15 residues in the CDR3. The CDR3 here is CASSQWTGMNTEAFF. The CDR3 nucleotides read TGCGCCAGCAGCCAGTGGACAGGAATGAACACTGAAGCTTTCTTT.

V and J are TRBV2 and TRBJ2-1, with D perhaps TRBD1 (6 bases). The J call may not be correct, given that the DNA end is closer to TRBJ2-7. CDR1 is SNHLY, CDR2 FYNNEI, per germline. CDR3 length: 14 residues. As DNA, the CDR3 is TGTGCCAGCCACCGGGACACCTACTACAATGAGCAGTACTTC. It codes for CASHRDTYYNEQYF.

As to this clonotype: This may come from a read error, since a much larger clone is one base off. The chain uses TRBV10-3 and TRBJ2-1, with 9 bases aligning to TRBD1. Germline loops: CDR1 ENHRY, CDR2 SYGVKD. This CDR3 is 16 amino acids long. The CDR3 DNA is TGTGCCATCCGGGGGATGGGAACAGGGGGCCCCAATAAGCAGTTCTTC. Its protein product is CAIRGMGTGGPNKQFF.

In nucleotides, the CDR3 is TGTGCCAGCAGTGAAGTTCCGGGACAGGGCCCTTGCGAGCAGTACTTC. Translation gives CASSEVPGQGPCEQYF. V gene TRBV12-3 or TRBV12-4 combines with J gene TRBJ2-5; TRBD1 matches 9 bases. The better agreement between TRBJ2-7 and the DNA end casts doubt on the J call. The CDR3 is made up of 16 amino acids.

This clonotype was counted between two and nine times. The V call is TRBV20-1, the J call TRBJ2-7; 13 positions match TRBD2. V shed 6 bases, J shed 4 bases, and the junction held 12 bases outside the gene matches. The CDR3 extends over 16 amino acids. Looked up from germline, CDR1 is DFQATT and CDR2 is SNEGSKA (reference sequence). CDR3 in DNA: TGCAGTGCCACCCCCCTCGGGACTAGCGGGACTTACGAGCAGTACTTC. This sequence encodes CSATPLGTSGTYEQYF.

This clonotype was counted a few times. This sequence joins TRBV7-9 and TRBJ2-7; D uncertain. Germline V gene data show CDR1 as SEHNR and CDR2 as FQNEAQ (reference sequence). This CDR3 has 15 residues. The V gene lost 6 bases and the J gene lost 6 bases, with 21 bases spanning the gap. The CDR3 nucleotides are TGTGCCAGCAGTTTTCCAGGTCGAGCCGCGCCCGAGCAGTACTTC. Its translation is CASSFPGRAAPEQYF.

The chain links TRBV4-1 to TRBJ2-5, with TRBD2 matching over 12 bases. This CDR3 has 15 amino acids. CDR1 MGHRA and CDR2 YSYEKL come from the germline V gene. V was pared by 4 bases and J by 3 bases, with 3 bases of the junction left unmatched. The CDR3 DNA follows: TGCGCCAGCAGCCCTTGGACTAGCGGGGAAGAGACCCAGTACTTC. Translated: CASSPWTSGEETQYF.

This clonotype was seen only once. This chain joins TRBV6-6 and TRBJ1-1; 8 bases match TRBD1. The V and J ends lost 0 bases and 4 bases, in that order; junction bases with no gene match: 7. The germline CDR1 and CDR2 sequences are MNHNY and SVGAGI (reference sequence). The CDR3 length is 16 residues. DNA for the CDR3: TGTGCCAGCAGTTACTCTTGGACAGGGAATCGCACTGAAGCTTTCTTT. This encodes CASSYSWTGNRTEAFF.

The V gene is TRBV16, the J gene TRBJ1-2; D uncertain. Germline CDR1 is KGHSY and CDR2 is FQNENV. Trimming took off 0 bases at V and 4 bases at J, with 9 bases between the two ends. This CDR3 contains 14 residues. The CDR3 DNA follows: TGTGCCAGCAGCCAATCGGGCACCCTCTATGGCTACACCTTC. Translated, it gives CASSQSGTLYGYTF. Combining the CDR3 with reference TRBV16 and TRBJ1-2 gives the whole variable domain GEEVAQTPKHLVRGEGQKAKLYCAPIKGHSYVFWYQQVLKNEFKFLISFQNENVFDETGMPKERFSAKCLPNSPCSLEIQATKLEDSAVYFCASSQSGTLYGYTFGSGTRLTVV.

The V call is TRBV5-1, the J call TRBJ2-1, with D maybe TRBD2 (6 bases). The germline V gene encodes CDR1 SGHRS and CDR2 YFSETQ. The V end was cut by 5 bases, the J end by 1 base, with 13 bases between. The CDR3 extends over 15 amino acids. The CDR3, as DNA: TGCGCCAGCAGGTCAACTAGCAGTTCCTACAATGAGCAGTTCTTC. Translating gives CASRSTSSSYNEQFF.

The table lists this clonotype with a few counts. The CDR3 DNA reads TGCGCCAGCAGCTTGCTTCGGCTAGCGGGAGTCAATGAGCAGTTCTTC. This gives the protein CASSLLRLAGVNEQFF. The genes are TRBV5-1 and TRBJ2-1, with TRBD2 matching over 10 bases. Looked up from germline, CDR1 is SGHRS and CDR2 is YFSETQ. The ends lost 1 base at V and 6 bases at J; junction bases unmatched: 7. CDR3 length equals 16 residues.

This chain uses TRBV3-1 with TRBJ1-4, with a weak D call TRBD1 (5 bases). V was pared by 1 base and J by 7 bases, with 10 bases between. The CDR3 extends over 14 amino acids. Germline CDR1 and CDR2: LGHDT and YNNKEL (reference sequence). CDR3 loop: CASSQVGRGEKLFF. The CDR3 DNA follows: TGTGCCAGCAGCCAAGTGGGGCGGGGTGAAAAACTGTTTTTT. Combining the CDR3 with reference TRBV3-1 and TRBJ1-4 gives the whole variable domain DTAVSQTPKYLVTQMGNDKSIKCEQNLGHDTMYWYKQDSKKFLKIMFSYNNKELIINETVPNRFSPKSPDKAHLNLHINSLELGDSAVYFCASSQVGRGEKLFFGSGTQLSVL.

This clonotype was detected a few times. The CDR3 DNA is TGTGCCAGCAGCTTAGAATTGCGACTAGCGGGTGATAATGAGCAGTTCTTC. As protein: CASSLELRLAGDNEQFF. This sequence joins TRBV7-2 and TRBJ2-1, with TRBD2 matching over 10 bases. The CDR3 extends over 17 amino acids. In germline, CDR1 is SGHTA, CDR2 FQGNSA. V lost 1 base and J lost 7; bases outside the gene matches: 10.

V is TRBV14 and J is TRBJ2-3, with D unresolved. The germline V gene has CDR1 SGHDN and CDR2 FVKESK. V was cut by 0 bases and J by 2 bases, with 9 bases left in between. The length of the CDR3 is 15 residues. CDR3 DNA sequence: TGTGCCAGCAGCCAAGACACGCTTCTCACAGATACGCAGTATTTT. Protein product: CASSQDTLLTDTQYF.

This rearrangement joins TRBV25-1 to TRBJ2-4, with 9 bases matching TRBD1. TRBJ2-7 explains the end of the DNA better; the J call may be wrong. From germline, CDR1 is MGHDK and CDR2 SYGVNS. The CDR3 loop spans 20 amino acids. The DNA for the CDR3 is TGTGCCAGCAGGAATGCATTCGGGGACAGGGTATCAACTCCAATTTACGAGCAGTACTTC. Amino acids: CASRNAFGDRVSTPIYEQYF.

Notes on this clonotype: At one of its ends the junction is not consistent with the germline gene, which may arise from a read error. J is TRBJ2-3 and V is TRBV7-9; 16 bases agree with TRBD2. The CDR3 is 20 amino acids. Germline assignment: CDR1 SEHNR and CDR2 FQNEAQ (reference sequence). CDR3 region: CASSLRGPGLAGGPADTQYF. In DNA, the CDR3 is TGCGCCAGCAGCTTAAGGGGTCCGGGACTAGCGGGAGGGCCGGCAGATACGCAGTATTTT. The full variable domain, its missing parts supplied by reference TRBV7-9 and TRBJ2-3, is DTGVSQNPRHKITKRGQNVTFRCDPISEHNRLYWYRQTLGQGPEFLTYFQNEAQLEKSRLLSDRFSAERPKGSFSTLEIQRTEQGDSAMYLCASSLRGPGLAGGPADTQYFGPGTRLTVL.

This clonotype has ten or more counts. This sequence may be a read error, since a much larger clone differs from it by one base. CDR3 in amino acids: CASSPPPVGIAKHEQYF. CDR3 DNA: TGTGCCAGCAGCCCCCCTCCCGTAGGGATAGCGAAGCATGAGCAGTACTTC. The rearrangement uses TRBV7-2 and TRBJ2-5, with a tentative D call TRBD2 (5 bases). Trimming shortened V by 5 bases and J by 11 bases, and 30 bases separated the two germline ends. The length of the CDR3 is 17 residues. Germline loops: CDR1 SGHTA, CDR2 FQGNSA.

This clonotype was found many times. This chain connects TRBV7-3 to TRBJ2-3; 10 nucleotides match TRBD2. Germline-derived CDR1 and CDR2 are SGHTA and FQGTGA. CDR3 length equals 16 residues. Unmatched junction bases numbered 10, after V lost 5 bases and J lost 5 bases. The CDR3, as DNA: TGTGCCAGCAGCCCTAGTCTAGCGGGAGCCGGAGATACGCAGTATTTT. This gives the protein CASSPSLAGAGDTQYF.

The V call is TRBV7-2, the J call TRBJ2-1; no definite D call. CDR3 length: 13 amino acids. Looked up from germline, CDR1 is SGHTA and CDR2 is FQGNSA. V lost 4 bases and J 13 bases, leaving 17 bases between the germline ends. The CDR3 loop is CASSSLSIPPQFF. The DNA for the CDR3 is TGTGCCAGCAGCTCCCTATCGATCCCTCCCCAGTTCTTC.

A word on this clonotype: This sequence may be a read error, since a much larger clone differs from it by one base. This chain links TRBV11-2 with TRBJ2-5, with a tentative D call TRBD1 (5 bases). The DNA matches TRBJ2-1 better at its end, which makes the J call doubtful. Per the germline V gene, CDR1 is SGHAT and CDR2 is FQNNGV. CDR3 length: 15 amino acids. The chain's CDR3 is CASSRSWTQQETQFF. The DNA of the CDR3 is TGTGCCAGCAGCCGATCCTGGACACAACAAGAGACCCAGTTCTTC.

This chain joins TRBV20-1 and TRBJ2-3, with 12 bases aligning to TRBD2. The V and J ends lost 5 bases and 0 bases, in that order; junction bases with no gene match: 6. From germline, CDR1 is DFQATT and CDR2 SNEGSKA (reference sequence). The CDR3 has 16 residues. The CDR3, as DNA: TGCAGTGCTTCCTTAGGACTAGCGGGAAGCACAGATACGCAGTATTTT. The encoded protein is CSASLGLAGSTDTQYF.

This clonotype was picked up a small number of times. This chain connects TRBV10-3 to TRBJ2-5, with D possibly being TRBD2 (5 bases). V was shortened by 6 bases and J by 4 bases, with 24 bases between the two germline ends. CDR3 size: 17 residues. Germline CDR1 ENHRY, CDR2 SYGVKD. The CDR3 DNA reads TGTGCCATCAGCGAATCCGGCCGGGGTAGCGCTGGAGAGACCCAGTACTTC. Translated: CAISESGRGSAGETQYF.